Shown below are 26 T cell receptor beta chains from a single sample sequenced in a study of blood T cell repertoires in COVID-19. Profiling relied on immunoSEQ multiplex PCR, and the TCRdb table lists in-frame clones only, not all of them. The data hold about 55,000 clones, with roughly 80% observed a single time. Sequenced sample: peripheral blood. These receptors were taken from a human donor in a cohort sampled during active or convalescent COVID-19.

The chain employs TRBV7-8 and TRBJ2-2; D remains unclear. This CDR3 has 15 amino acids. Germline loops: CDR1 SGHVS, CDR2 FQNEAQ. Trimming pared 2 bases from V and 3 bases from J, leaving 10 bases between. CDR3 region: CASSLLNSYTGELFF. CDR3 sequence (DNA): TGTGCCAGCAGCTTATTAAACAGTTACACCGGGGAGCTGTTTTTT.

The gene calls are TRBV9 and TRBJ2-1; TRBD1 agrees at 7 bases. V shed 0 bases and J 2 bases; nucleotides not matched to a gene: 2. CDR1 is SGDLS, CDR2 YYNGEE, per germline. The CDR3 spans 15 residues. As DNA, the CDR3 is TGTGCCAGCAGCGTAGGACAGGGCGCCTACAATGAGCAGTTCTTC. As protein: CASSVGQGAYNEQFF.

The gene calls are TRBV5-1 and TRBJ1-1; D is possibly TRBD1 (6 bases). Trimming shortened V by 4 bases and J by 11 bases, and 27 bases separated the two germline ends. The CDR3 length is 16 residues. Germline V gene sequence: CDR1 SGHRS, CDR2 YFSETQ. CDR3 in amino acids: CASSKEGGRRPPKAFF. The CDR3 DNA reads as TGCGCCAGCAGCAAGGAGGGGGGGCGCAGACCGCCGAAGGCTTTCTTT. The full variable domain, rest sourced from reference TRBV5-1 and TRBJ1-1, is KAGVTQTPRYLIKTRGQQVTLSCSPISGHRSVSWYQQTPGQGLQFLFEYFSETQRNKGNFPGRFSGRQFSNSRSEMNVSTLELGDSALYLCASSKEGGRRPPKAFFGQGTRLTVV.

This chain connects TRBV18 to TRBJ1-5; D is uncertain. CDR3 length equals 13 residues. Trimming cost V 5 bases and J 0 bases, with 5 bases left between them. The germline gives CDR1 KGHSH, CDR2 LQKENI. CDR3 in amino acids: CASSGGSNQPQHF. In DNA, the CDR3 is TGTGCCAGCTCAGGCGGTAGCAATCAGCCCCAGCATTTT.

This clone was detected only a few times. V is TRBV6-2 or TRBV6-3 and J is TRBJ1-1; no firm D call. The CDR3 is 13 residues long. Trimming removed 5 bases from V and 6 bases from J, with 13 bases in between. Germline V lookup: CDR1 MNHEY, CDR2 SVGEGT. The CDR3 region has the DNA TGTGCCAGCAGTGTCGACTATCGCGCTGAAGCTTTCTTT. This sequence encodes CASSVDYRAEAFF.

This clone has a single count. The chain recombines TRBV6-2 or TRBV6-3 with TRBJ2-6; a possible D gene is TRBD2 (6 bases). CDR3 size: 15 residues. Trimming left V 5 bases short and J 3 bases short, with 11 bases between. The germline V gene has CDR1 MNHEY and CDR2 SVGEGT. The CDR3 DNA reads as TGTGCCAGCAGTCCCGGGGGAAGTGGGGCCAACGTCCTGACTTTC. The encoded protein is CASSPGGSGANVLTF.

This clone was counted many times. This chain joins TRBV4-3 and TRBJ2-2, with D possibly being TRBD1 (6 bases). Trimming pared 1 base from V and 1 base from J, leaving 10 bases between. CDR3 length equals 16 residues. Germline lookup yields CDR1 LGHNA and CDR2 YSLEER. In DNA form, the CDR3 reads TGCGCCAGCAGCCAAGGAGGGGGACGGAACACCGGGGAGCTGTTTTTT. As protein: CASSQGGGRNTGELFF.

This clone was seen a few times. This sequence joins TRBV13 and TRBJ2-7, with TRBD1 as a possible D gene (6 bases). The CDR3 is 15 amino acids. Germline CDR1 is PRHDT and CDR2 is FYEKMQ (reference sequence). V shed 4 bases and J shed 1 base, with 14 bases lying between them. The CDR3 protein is CASSSSPGASYEQYF. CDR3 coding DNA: TGTGCCAGCAGCTCAAGCCCAGGGGCGTCCTACGAGCAGTACTTC.

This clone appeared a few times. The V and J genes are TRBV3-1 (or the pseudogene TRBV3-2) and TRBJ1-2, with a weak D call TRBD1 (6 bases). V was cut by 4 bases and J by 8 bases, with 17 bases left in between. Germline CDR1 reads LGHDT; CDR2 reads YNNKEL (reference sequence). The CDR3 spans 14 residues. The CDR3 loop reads CASSLGGGAVGYTF. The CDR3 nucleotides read TGTGCCAGCAGCCTCGGCGGGGGGGCGGTGGGCTACACCTTC.

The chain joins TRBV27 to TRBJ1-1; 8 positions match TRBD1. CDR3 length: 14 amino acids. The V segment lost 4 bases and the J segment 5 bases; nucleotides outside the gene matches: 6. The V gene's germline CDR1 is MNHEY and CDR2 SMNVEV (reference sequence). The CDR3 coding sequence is TGTGCCAGCAGTTGGGACAGGATCGGAACTGAAGCTTTCTTT. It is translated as CASSWDRIGTEAFF.

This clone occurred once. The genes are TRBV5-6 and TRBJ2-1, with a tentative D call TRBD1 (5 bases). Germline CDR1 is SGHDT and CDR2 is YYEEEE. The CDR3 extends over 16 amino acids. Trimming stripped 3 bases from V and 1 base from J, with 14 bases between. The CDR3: CASSSLTAKSYNEQFF. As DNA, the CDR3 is TGTGCCAGCAGCTCCCTGACAGCCAAGTCCTACAATGAGCAGTTCTTC.

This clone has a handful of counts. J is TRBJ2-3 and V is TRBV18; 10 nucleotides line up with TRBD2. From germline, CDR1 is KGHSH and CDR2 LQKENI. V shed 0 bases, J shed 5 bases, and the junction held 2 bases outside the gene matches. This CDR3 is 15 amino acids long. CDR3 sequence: CASSPPLAGEDTQYF. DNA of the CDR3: TGTGCCAGCTCACCACCGCTAGCGGGGGAAGATACGCAGTATTTT.

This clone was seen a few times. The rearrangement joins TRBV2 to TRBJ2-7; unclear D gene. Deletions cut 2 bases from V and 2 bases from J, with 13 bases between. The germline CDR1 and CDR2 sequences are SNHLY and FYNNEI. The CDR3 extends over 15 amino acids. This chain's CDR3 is CASSELTSSPYEQYF. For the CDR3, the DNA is TGTGCCAGCAGTGAACTTACATCTTCCCCCTACGAGCAGTACTTC. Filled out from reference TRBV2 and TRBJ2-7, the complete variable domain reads EPEVTQTPSHQVTQMGQEVILRCVPISNHLYFYWYRQILGQKVEFLVSFYNNEISEKSEIFDDQFSVERPDGSNFTLKIRSTKLEDSAMYFCASSELTSSPYEQYFGPGTRLTVT.

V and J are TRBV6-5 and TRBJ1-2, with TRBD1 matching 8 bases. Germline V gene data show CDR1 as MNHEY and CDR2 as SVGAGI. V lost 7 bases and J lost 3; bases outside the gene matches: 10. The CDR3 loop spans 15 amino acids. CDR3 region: CASTSGQGSYYGYTF. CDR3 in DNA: TGTGCCAGCACCAGCGGACAGGGATCTTACTATGGCTACACCTTC.

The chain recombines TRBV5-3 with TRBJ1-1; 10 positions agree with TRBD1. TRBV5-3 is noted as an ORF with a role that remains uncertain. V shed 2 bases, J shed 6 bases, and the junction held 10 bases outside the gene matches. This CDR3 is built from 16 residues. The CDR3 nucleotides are TGTGCCAGAAGCTTAGACAGGGGGCTAAAGATCTCTGAAGCTTTCTTT. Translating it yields CARSLDRGLKISEAFF.

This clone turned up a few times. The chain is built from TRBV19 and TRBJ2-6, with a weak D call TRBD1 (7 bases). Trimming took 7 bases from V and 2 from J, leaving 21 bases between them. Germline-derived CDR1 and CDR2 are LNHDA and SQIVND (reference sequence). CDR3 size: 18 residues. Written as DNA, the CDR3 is TGTGCCAGTAAGGAGTCAGGGGGGCCGGGCGCTGGGGCCAACGTCCTGACTTTC. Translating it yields CASKESGGPGAGANVLTF. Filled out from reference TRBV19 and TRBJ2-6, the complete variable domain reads DGGITQSPKYLFRKEGQNVTLSCEQNLNHDAMYWYRQDPGQGLRLIYYSQIVNDFQKGDIAEGYSVSREKKESFPLTVTSAQKNPTAFYLCASKESGGPGAGANVLTFGAGSRLTVL.

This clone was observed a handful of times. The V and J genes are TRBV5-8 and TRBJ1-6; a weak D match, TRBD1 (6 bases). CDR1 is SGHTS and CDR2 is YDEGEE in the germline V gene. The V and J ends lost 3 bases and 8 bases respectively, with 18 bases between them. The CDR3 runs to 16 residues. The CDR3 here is CASSSTGNPGDSPLHF. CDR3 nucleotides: TGTGCCAGCAGCTCGACAGGAAACCCTGGCGATTCACCCCTCCACTTT.

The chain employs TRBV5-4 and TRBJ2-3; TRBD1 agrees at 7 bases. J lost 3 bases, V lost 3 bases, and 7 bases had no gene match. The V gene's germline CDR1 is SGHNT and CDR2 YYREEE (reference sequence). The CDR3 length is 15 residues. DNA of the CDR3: TGTGCCAGCAGCTCCAAGGGACAGAATACAGATACGCAGTATTTT. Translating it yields CASSSKGQNTDTQYF.

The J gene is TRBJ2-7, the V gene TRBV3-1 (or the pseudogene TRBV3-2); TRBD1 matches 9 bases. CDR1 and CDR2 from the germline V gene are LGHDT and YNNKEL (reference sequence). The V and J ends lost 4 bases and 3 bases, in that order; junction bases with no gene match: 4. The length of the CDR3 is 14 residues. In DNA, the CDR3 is TGTGCCAGCAGCCTCGGGACAGGGAGCTACGAGCAGTACTTC. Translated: CASSLGTGSYEQYF.

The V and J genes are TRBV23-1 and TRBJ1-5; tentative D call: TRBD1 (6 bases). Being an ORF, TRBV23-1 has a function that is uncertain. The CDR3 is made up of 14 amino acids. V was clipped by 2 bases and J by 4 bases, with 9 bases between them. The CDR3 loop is CASSQATGNQPQHF. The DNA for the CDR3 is TGCGCCAGCAGTCAAGCCACAGGGAATCAGCCCCAGCATTTT.

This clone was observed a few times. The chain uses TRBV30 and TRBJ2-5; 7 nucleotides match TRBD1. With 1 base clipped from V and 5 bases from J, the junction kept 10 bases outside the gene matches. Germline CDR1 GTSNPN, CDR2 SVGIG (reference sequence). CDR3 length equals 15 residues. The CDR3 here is CAWSGKGAGAETQYF. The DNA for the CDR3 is TGTGCCTGGAGTGGCAAGGGGGCAGGAGCGGAGACCCAGTACTTC.

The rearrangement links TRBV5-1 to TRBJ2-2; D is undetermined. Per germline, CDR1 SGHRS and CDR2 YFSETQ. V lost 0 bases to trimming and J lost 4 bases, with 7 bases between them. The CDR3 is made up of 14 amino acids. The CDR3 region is CASSLDTFTGELFF. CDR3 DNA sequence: TGCGCCAGCAGCTTGGACACATTCACCGGGGAGCTGTTTTTT.

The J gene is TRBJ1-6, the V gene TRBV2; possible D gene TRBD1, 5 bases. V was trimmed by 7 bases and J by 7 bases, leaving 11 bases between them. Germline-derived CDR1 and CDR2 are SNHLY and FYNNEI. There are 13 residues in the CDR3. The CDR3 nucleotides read TGTGCCAGCAAGGGACTCGGGAATTCACCCCTCCACTTT. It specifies CASKGLGNSPLHF.

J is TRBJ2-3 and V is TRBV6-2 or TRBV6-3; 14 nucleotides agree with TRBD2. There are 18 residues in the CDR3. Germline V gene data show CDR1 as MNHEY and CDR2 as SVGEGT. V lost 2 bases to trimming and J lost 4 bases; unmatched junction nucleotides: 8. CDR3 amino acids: CASSYPGLAGGQADTQYF. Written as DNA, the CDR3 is TGTGCCAGCAGTTACCCCGGACTAGCGGGGGGCCAGGCAGATACGCAGTATTTT.

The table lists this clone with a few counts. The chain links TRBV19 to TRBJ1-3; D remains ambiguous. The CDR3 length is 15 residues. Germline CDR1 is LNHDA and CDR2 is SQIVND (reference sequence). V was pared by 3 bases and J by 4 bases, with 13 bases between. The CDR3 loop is CASSISGTQGNTIYF. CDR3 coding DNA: TGTGCCAGTAGTATTTCAGGAACCCAAGGAAACACCATATATTTT.

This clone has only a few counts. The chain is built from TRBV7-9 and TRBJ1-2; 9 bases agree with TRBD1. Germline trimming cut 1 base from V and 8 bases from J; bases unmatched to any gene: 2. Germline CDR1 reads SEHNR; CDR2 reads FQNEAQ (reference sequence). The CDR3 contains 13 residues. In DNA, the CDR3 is TGTGCCAGCAGCTTAGGGACAGGGGACGGCTACACCTTC. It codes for CASSLGTGDGYTF.